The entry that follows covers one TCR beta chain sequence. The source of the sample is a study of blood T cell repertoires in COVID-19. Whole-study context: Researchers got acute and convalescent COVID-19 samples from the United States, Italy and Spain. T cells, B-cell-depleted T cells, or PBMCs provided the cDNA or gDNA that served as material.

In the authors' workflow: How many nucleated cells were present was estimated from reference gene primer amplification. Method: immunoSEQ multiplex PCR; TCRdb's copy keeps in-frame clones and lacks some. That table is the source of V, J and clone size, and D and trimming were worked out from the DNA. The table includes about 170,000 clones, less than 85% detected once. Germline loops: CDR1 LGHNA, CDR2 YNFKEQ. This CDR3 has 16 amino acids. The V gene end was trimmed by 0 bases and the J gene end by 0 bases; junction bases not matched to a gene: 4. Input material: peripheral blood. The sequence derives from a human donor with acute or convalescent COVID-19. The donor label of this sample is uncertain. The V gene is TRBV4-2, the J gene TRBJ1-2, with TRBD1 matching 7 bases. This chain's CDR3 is CASSQDWTGSNYGYTF. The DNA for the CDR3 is TGTGCCAGCAGCCAAGATTGGACAGGCTCTAACTATGGCTACACCTTC.